Each of the 25 T cell receptor beta chains below was sequenced from the same sample in a study of T cells in Graves' hyperthyroidism and ophthalmopathy. Regions amplified from RNA transcripts were the TCR beta CDR3 regions. The HTBI primer set served for first-round RT-PCR of the TCR CDR3. TCRdb independently ran MiXCR on the multiplex PCR reads; one entry per CDR3 protein. The sample includes about 400,000 distinct CDR3 sequences, roughly 13% of them seen just once. Material for sequencing was blood. These receptor sequences come from a woman between 18 and 30 years old with Graves' hyperthyroidism.

This clonotype was observed at least ten times. This chain connects TRBV7-8 to TRBJ2-7; possibly TRBD2 for D (5 bases). Trimming pared 0 bases from V and 0 bases from J, leaving 15 bases between. This CDR3 spans 17 amino acids. CDR1 and CDR2 from the germline V gene are SGHVS and FQNEAQ. CDR3 bases: TGTGCCAGCAGCTTAGCCCACCGTGTAGGGAGCTCCTACGAGCAGTACTTC. Its protein is CASSLAHRVGSSYEQYF.

J is TRBJ1-1 and V is TRBV9; perhaps TRBD1 as D (6 bases). The germline V gene has CDR1 SGDLS and CDR2 YYNGEE. V gave up 0 bases and J gave up 8 bases, with 11 bases separating them. CDR3 size: 13 residues. The DNA for the CDR3 is TGTGCCAGCAGCGTAGTGGCGGGACAAGAAGCTTTCTTT. This encodes CASSVVAGQEAFF.

This clonotype has a handful of counts. V is TRBV27 and J is TRBJ2-7, with 8 bases matching TRBD1. This CDR3 has 14 amino acids. Germline V gene lookup returns CDR1 MNHEY and CDR2 SMNVEV (reference sequence). V gave up 8 bases and J gave up 4 bases; unmatched junction bases: 10. The DNA for the CDR3 is TGTGCCAGCGGCAAAGGACAGGGTGGTTACGAGCAGTACTTC. This sequence encodes CASGKGQGGYEQYF.

The rearrangement uses TRBV6-2 or TRBV6-3 and TRBJ2-1, with 9 bases that match TRBD2. Per germline, CDR1 MNHEY and CDR2 SVGEGT. The CDR3 totals 15 residues. Unmatched junction bases numbered 5, after V lost 6 bases and J lost 2 bases. The CDR3 reads CASSRGLAPYNEQFF. The DNA of the CDR3 is TGTGCCAGCAGCCGTGGACTAGCGCCCTACAATGAGCAGTTCTTC.

This clonotype showed up just once. This sequence may be a read error, since a much larger clone differs from it by one base. Because it lacks the conserved phenylalanine or tryptophan at the end, this CDR3 is likely a read error. The chain's CDR3 is CASSFTGSEAFL. The CDR3 coding sequence is TGTGCCAGCAGTTTTACAGGTTCTGAAGCTTTCCTT. V gene TRBV12-3 or TRBV12-4 combines with J gene TRBJ1-1; D is possibly TRBD1 (5 bases). The V gene lost 3 bases and the J gene lost 6 bases, with 8 bases spanning the gap. The length of the CDR3 is 12 residues.

This clonotype was seen repeatedly, ten times or more. The chain recombines TRBV20-1 with TRBJ2-3, with 9 bases aligning to TRBD1. The length of the CDR3 is 16 residues. The germline gives CDR1 DFQATT, CDR2 SNEGSKA (reference sequence). V was clipped by 1 base and J by 6 bases; unmatched bases: 11. CDR3 sequence reads: CSARATPTGGADTQYF. The CDR3 DNA is TGCAGTGCTAGAGCCACCCCGACAGGGGGGGCGGATACGCAGTATTTT.

This clonotype was recorded many times. The chain joins TRBV11-2 to TRBJ1-2; D might be TRBD1 (5 bases). Germline V gene lookup returns CDR1 SGHAT and CDR2 FQNNGV. This CDR3 comprises 14 residues. Trimming took off 5 bases at V and 5 bases at J, with 15 bases between the two ends. CDR3 region: CASSLGGEGYGYTF. The CDR3 DNA is TGTGCCAGCAGCCTCGGAGGGGAAGGGTATGGCTACACCTTC. The full variable domain, completed using reference TRBV11-2 and TRBJ1-2, is EAGVAQSPRYKIIEKRQSVAFWCNPISGHATLYWYQQILGQGPKLLIQFQNNGVVDDSQLPKDRFSAERLKGVDSTLKIQPAKLEDSAVYLCASSLGGEGYGYTFGSGTRLTVV.

This clonotype was counted many times. This sequence joins TRBV7-2 and TRBJ1-4; D not resolved. The CDR3 loop spans 11 amino acids. Per germline, CDR1 SGHTA and CDR2 FQGNSA. Trimming shortened V by 5 bases and J by 8 bases, and 6 bases separated the two germline ends. The CDR3 DNA sequence: TGTGCCAGCAGCGTCCACGAAAAACTGTTTTTT. Its translation is CASSVHEKLFF.

This clonotype was recorded at least ten times. The V and J genes are TRBV20-1 and TRBJ2-1; 11 nucleotides agree with TRBD1. The trim removed 4 bases at V and 13 bases at J, leaving 15 bases unmatched. From germline, CDR1 is DFQATT and CDR2 SNEGSKA (reference sequence). The CDR3 spans 15 residues. CDR3 loop: CSATHSGTGGPEQFF. In nucleotides, the CDR3 is TGCAGTGCTACCCATTCCGGGACAGGGGGACCAGAACAGTTCTTC.

The J gene is TRBJ2-3, the V gene TRBV27; D is possibly TRBD1 (5 bases). The V and J ends lost 3 bases and 6 bases respectively, with 13 bases between them. This CDR3 comprises 14 residues. Germline V lookup: CDR1 MNHEY, CDR2 SMNVEV (reference sequence). The chain's CDR3 is CASSFEIWGDTQYF. The DNA of the CDR3 is TGTGCCAGCAGTTTTGAGATTTGGGGCGATACGCAGTATTTT.

This clonotype showed up many times. The chain couples TRBV6-1 to TRBJ2-3, with TRBD2 matching 13 bases. The length of the CDR3 is 16 residues. J was trimmed by 5 bases and V by 2 bases; bases with no gene match: 4. CDR1 is MNHNS, CDR2 SASEGT, per germline. The CDR3 nucleotides are TGTGCCAGCAGTGAAAGGACTAGCGGGAGACAAGATACGCAGTATTTT. Residues: CASSERTSGRQDTQYF.

This clonotype was found once. V is TRBV19 and J is TRBJ1-5; a possible D gene is TRBD1 (5 bases). This CDR3 is built from 14 residues. Germline V gene lookup returns CDR1 LNHDA and CDR2 SQIVND (reference sequence). V was shortened by 3 bases and J by 7 bases, with 13 bases between the two germline ends. The CDR3 sequence: CASSIRQGEQPQHF. Written as DNA, the CDR3 is TGTGCCAGTAGTATTAGGCAGGGTGAACAGCCCCAGCATTTT. Filled out from reference TRBV19 and TRBJ1-5, the complete variable domain reads DGGITQSPKYLFRKEGQNVTLSCEQNLNHDAMYWYRQDPGQGLRLIYYSQIVNDFQKGDIAEGYSVSREKKESFPLTVTSAQKNPTAFYLCASSIRQGEQPQHFGDGTRLSIL.

This clonotype appeared many times. The chain carries TRBV28 and TRBJ2-3; D unclear. V lost 1 base and J 4 bases, leaving 6 bases between the germline ends. CDR3 length equals 13 residues. The germline V gene has CDR1 MDHEN and CDR2 SYDVKM. This CDR3 reads CASSLLQPDTQYF. In DNA, the CDR3 is TGTGCCAGCAGTTTATTGCAGCCAGATACGCAGTATTTT. Full variable domain (rest looked up from reference TRBV28 and TRBJ2-3): DVKVTQSSRYLVKRTGEKVFLECVQDMDHENMFWYRQDPGLGLRLIYFSYDVKMKEKGDIPEGYSVSREKKERFSLILESASTNQTSMYLCASSLLQPDTQYFGPGTRLTVL.

On this clonotype itself: Lacking the conserved final phenylalanine or tryptophan, this CDR3 likely reflects a read error. The V call is TRBV27, the J call TRBJ1-2; 7 nucleotides align to TRBD1. The junction had 13 bases not matched to a gene; V was cut back by 5 bases and J by 4 bases. The germline CDR1 and CDR2 sequences are MNHEY and SMNVEV (reference sequence). This CDR3 has 16 amino acids. The CDR3 coding sequence is TGTGCCAGCAGTAGACAGGGTCGCCCCCTTCTCTATGGCTACACCATC. Protein sequence: CASSRQGRPLLYGYTI.

This chain connects TRBV7-6 to TRBJ2-3; D gene ambiguous. V was shortened by 5 bases and J by 1 base, with 13 bases between the two germline ends. Germline-derived CDR1 and CDR2 are SGHVS and FNYEAQ. The CDR3 contains 15 residues. This chain's CDR3 is CASSRMTRRTDTQYF. CDR3 bases: TGTGCCAGCAGCCGAATGACGCGGCGCACAGATACGCAGTATTTT.

This clonotype showed up many times. The gene calls are TRBV4-1 and TRBJ2-7; TRBD2 matches 7 bases. Germline CDR1 reads MGHRA; CDR2 reads YSYEKL. This CDR3 is 15 amino acids long. The trim removed 1 base at V and 2 bases at J, leaving 5 bases unmatched. This CDR3 is CASSQVRGSTYEQYF. The DNA for the CDR3 is TGCGCCAGCAGCCAAGTTCGCGGGAGTACCTACGAGCAGTACTTC.

This clonotype came up a few times. The gene calls are TRBV20-1 and TRBJ2-1; unclear D gene. This CDR3 is 16 amino acids long. The V and J ends lost 0 bases and 1 base respectively, with 13 bases between them. Germline loops: CDR1 DFQATT, CDR2 SNEGSKA (reference sequence). CDR3 DNA: TGCAGTGCTAGAGATCAGGAGATCCGGTCCTACAATGAGCAGTTCTTC. Residues: CSARDQEIRSYNEQFF.

This clonotype was detected ten times or more. This chain joins TRBV28 and TRBJ1-2, with 7 bases identical to TRBD1. There are 14 residues in the CDR3. V lost 2 bases, J lost 8 bases, and 8 bases stayed unmatched. CDR1 and CDR2 (germline): MDHEN, SYDVKM. The CDR3 loop reads CASSLPRARGGYTF. DNA for the CDR3: TGTGCCAGCAGTTTACCCCGGGCCAGGGGGGGCTACACCTTC.

Concerning this clonotype itself: A read error may explain this, as a much larger clone is one base away. The chain couples TRBV7-9 to TRBJ2-7; 11 bases are a match to TRBD1. J was trimmed by 5 bases and V by 5 bases; bases with no gene match: 5. This CDR3 contains 14 residues. Germline V gives CDR1 SEHNR, CDR2 FQNEAQ (reference sequence). This CDR3 reads CASSGDRGINEQYV. For the CDR3, the DNA is TGTGCCAGCAGCGGGGACAGGGGGATCAACGAGCAGTACGTC.

V usage is TRBV10-3 and J usage is TRBJ2-3; no definite D call. Trimming took off 10 bases at V and 2 bases at J, with 13 bases between the two ends. The CDR3 is made up of 13 amino acids. Germline V lookup: CDR1 ENHRY, CDR2 SYGVKD. CDR3 DNA sequence: TGTGCCACCTCCGGCGGAGTCACAGATACGCAGTATTTT. As protein: CATSGGVTDTQYF.

This clonotype was seen repeatedly, ten times or more. V gene TRBV11-2 combines with J gene TRBJ2-2; weak D call: TRBD1 (5 bases). V lost 8 bases to trimming and J lost 6 bases, with 19 bases between them. Germline V lookup: CDR1 SGHAT, CDR2 FQNNGV. This CDR3 has 15 amino acids. CDR3 in DNA: TGTGCCAGCCGGGTGGGGCTCCGAGGTCCCGGGGAGCTGTTTTTT. It specifies CASRVGLRGPGELFF. Full variable domain (rest looked up from reference TRBV11-2 and TRBJ2-2): EAGVAQSPRYKIIEKRQSVAFWCNPISGHATLYWYQQILGQGPKLLIQFQNNGVVDDSQLPKDRFSAERLKGVDSTLKIQPAKLEDSAVYLCASRVGLRGPGELFFGEGSRLTVL.

This clonotype was observed at least ten times. The chain uses TRBV12-3 or TRBV12-4 and TRBJ1-6; no clear D gene. This CDR3 contains 13 residues. The V gene lost 3 bases and the J gene lost 5 bases, with 5 bases spanning the gap. The CDR3 is CASSFQDNSPLHF. CDR3 DNA: TGTGCCAGCAGTTTTCAGGATAATTCACCCCTCCACTTT.

Many counts were recorded for this clonotype. CDR3 protein: CASSSGTGPQFF. CDR3 sequence (DNA): TGTGCCAGCAGCTCCGGGACAGGGCCGCAGTTCTTC. The chain joins TRBV7-2 to TRBJ2-1; 9 nucleotides match TRBD1. Per the germline V gene, CDR1 is SGHTA and CDR2 is FQGNSA. Trimming removed 4 bases from V and 12 bases from J; junction bases left unmatched: 4. This CDR3 has 12 residues.

This clonotype was seen a handful of times. The chain recombines TRBV9 with TRBJ1-1; the D gene is possibly TRBD1 (6 bases). Looked up from germline, CDR1 is SGDLS and CDR2 is YYNGEE. This CDR3 region has 14 residues. Trimming left V 4 bases short and J 1 base short, with 11 bases between. CDR3 bases: TGTGCCAGCAGCACCAGGACAGAGAACACTGAAGCTTTCTTT. Its translation is CASSTRTENTEAFF.

This clonotype was seen many times. The chain joins TRBV5-1 to TRBJ2-5, with D uncertain. Germline CDR1 SGHRS, CDR2 YFSETQ. The ends were cut back, 1 base at V and 4 bases at J, with 11 bases in the middle. CDR3 length: 14 residues. The CDR3 sequence is CASSLNGRLETQYF. The DNA of the CDR3 is TGCGCCAGCAGCTTGAACGGCAGGCTAGAGACCCAGTACTTC.